This T cell receptor beta chain appears in the sequencing data of a study of blood T cell repertoires in COVID-19 (dated by TCRdb to 2020 to 2022). About the investigation overall: Samples from collaborators originated in the United States, Italy and Spain and spanned both the acute and convalescent phases of COVID-19. The repertoires were released in a freely available public database meant as a resource for research on the immune response to SARS-CoV-2. Subjects who had been exposed to COVID-19, were actively infected with it, or had recovered from it provided the deeply sampled blood TCRbeta repertoires that made up the dataset. The prospective study material was composed of cDNA or gDNA derived from T cells, B-cell-depleted T cells, or PBMCs. Where available, HLA class I and class II types were taken from metadata supplied by the sample provider and were not determined by assay-based typing. The samples were drawn from the first 160 participants of the ongoing ImmuneRACE study and from 1,254 subjects provided by 6 global collaborators. A de-identified subject ID, COVID-19 status, age in years and sex were almost always included in the sample metadata.

Results the study describes overall, beyond this receptor: The quantity of clinical and demographic metadata differed by source and by participant and was supplied without curation.

The sample holds a few counts of this clone. Its binding antigen is unknown. The record has no base qualities; no much larger clone is one base away. V is pruned by 5 bases and J by 6 bases, leaving 8 bases of the junction without a gene match. The germline V gene yields SGHRS for CDR1 and YFSETQ for CDR2. The CDR3 holds 15 amino acids from the cysteine to the phenylalanine. Only the CDR3 region is kept as DNA, spanning 45 bases read in frame from base 1. TCRbeta CDR3 regions were amplified from genomic DNA using the immunoSEQ Assay, a bias-controlled multiplex PCR. As for the authors' bioinformatics: Within the assay, amplification of reference gene primers was used to estimate how many nucleated cells each sample contained. To quantify the absolute abundance of each unique TCRbeta CDR3 rearrangement, sequence reads were collapsed and filtered. For each sample, productive Simpson clonality was calculated as the square root of Simpson's diversity index across productive rearrangements. TCRdb stores this immuneACCESS table with in-frame sequences only. Part of the clones is absent; in the studies checked, under half of the shortfall reflects unresolved V genes, and no reason is known for the rest. That table furnishes V, J and clone size, whereas the DNA furnished D and trimming. In all, the sample holds 150,000 or so clones, and around 81% of those were seen once. Around 1.5% of the sample is taken by the ten largest.

Each collaborating institution followed its own protocols to collect whole blood in K2EDTA tubes. For TCRbeta analysis, collaborators shipped samples in one of three forms: frozen whole blood, isolated PBMCs, or DNA extracted from either of those sample types. The material sequenced was peripheral blood. This clonotype originated in a human donor in a cohort sampled during active COVID-19. Rearrangement joined TRBV5-1 to TRBJ2-3, with 11 bases in between that match TRBD2. The nucleotides are TGCGCCAGCAGACCAACTAGCGGGAGTATTGATACGCAGTATTTT. The encoded protein is CASRPTSGSIDTQYF.